This TCR beta chain appears in the sequencing data of a study of T cells in Graves' hyperthyroidism and ophthalmopathy. TCR beta CDR3 sequences were amplified from RNA transcripts. The TCR CDR3 first-round RT-PCR relied on the HTBI primer set. TCRdb processed the multiplex PCR reads anew with MiXCR; each CDR3 protein has one entry. The table lists roughly 420,000 distinct CDR3 sequences, approximately 14% of them singletons. With V trimmed by 6 bases and J by 0 bases, 7 bases remained unmatched. This CDR3 has 15 residues. This clonotype was seen repeatedly, ten times or more. The V and J genes are TRBV12-3 or TRBV12-4 and TRBJ2-7; 8 nucleotides agree with TRBD2. This receptor was identified in a woman aged 18-29 years with Graves' hyperthyroidism. The source material was blood. CDR3 loop: CASSPLTSGSYEQYF. DNA for the CDR3: TGTGCCAGCAGCCCCCTTACTAGCGGCTCCTACGAGCAGTACTTC.